This is a list of T cell receptor beta chains from one sample in a study of blood T cell repertoires in COVID-19. Only in-frame clones appear in the TCRdb table, and some are missing; sequencing was by immunoSEQ multiplex PCR. The table records around 25,000 clones, around nine tenths of them present only once. Sequencing was done on a sample of peripheral blood. Receptor source: a human donor with active COVID-19. The donor label of this sample is uncertain. The CDR3 runs from the conserved cysteine through the conserved F or W. The D gene is left open where the match is weak. Clone size is not always given. Where it is, it says once, few, many or a class for expanded clones.

cdr3_length | j_call | v_call | d_call | clone_size | cdr3_aa | cdr3_nt
15 | TRBJ2-5 | TRBV7-2 | NA | NA | CASSPSFWLQETQYF | TGTGCCAGCAGCCCTAGCTTCTGGTTACAAGAGACCCAGTACTTC
14 | TRBJ2-3 | TRBV7-2 | NA | NA | CASSPGASTDTQYF | TGTGCCAGCAGCCCTGGGGCGTCCACAGATACGCAGTATTTT
16 | TRBJ2-2 | TRBV5-4 | TRBD2 | NA | CASSLGGRASTGELFF | TGTGCCAGCAGCTTGGGCGGGAGGGCCAGCACCGGGGAGCTGTTTTTT
16 | TRBJ1-4 | TRBV5-1 | NA | NA | CASSSIGWGVNEKLFF | TGCGCCAGCAGCTCTATCGGTTGGGGGGTAAATGAAAAACTGTTTTTT
16 | TRBJ2-1 | TRBV11-3 | TRBD2 | NA | CASSLAGTSGYNEQFF | TGTGCCAGCAGCTTGGCCGGGACTAGCGGCTACAATGAGCAGTTCTTC
13 | TRBJ1-2 | TRBV6-5 | NA | NA | CASSYGGSYGYTF | TGTGCCAGCAGTTACGGCGGTAGTTATGGCTACACCTTC
15 | TRBJ1-2 | TRBV6-1 | TRBD1 | NA | CASSEHRGTNYGYTF | TGTGCCAGCAGTGAGCACAGGGGGACCAACTATGGCTACACCTTC
14 | TRBJ2-7 | TRBV6-5 | NA | few | CASSYTPGSYEQYF | TGTGCCAGCAGTTACACACCTGGCTCCTACGAGCAGTACTTC
15 | TRBJ1-3 | TRBV3-1/TRBV3-2 | TRBD1 | NA | CASRPADRGGNTIYF | TGTGCCAGCAGACCGGCGGACAGGGGAGGAAACACCATATATTTT
15 | TRBJ2-1 | TRBV4-1 | NA | NA | CASSQVPGSYNEQFF | TGCGCCAGCAGCCAAGTTCCAGGGTCCTACAATGAGCAGTTCTTC
15 | TRBJ2-7 | TRBV19 | TRBD1 | NA | CASSIARTGPYEQYF | TGTGCCAGTAGTATAGCCCGGACAGGACCCTACGAGCAGTACTTC